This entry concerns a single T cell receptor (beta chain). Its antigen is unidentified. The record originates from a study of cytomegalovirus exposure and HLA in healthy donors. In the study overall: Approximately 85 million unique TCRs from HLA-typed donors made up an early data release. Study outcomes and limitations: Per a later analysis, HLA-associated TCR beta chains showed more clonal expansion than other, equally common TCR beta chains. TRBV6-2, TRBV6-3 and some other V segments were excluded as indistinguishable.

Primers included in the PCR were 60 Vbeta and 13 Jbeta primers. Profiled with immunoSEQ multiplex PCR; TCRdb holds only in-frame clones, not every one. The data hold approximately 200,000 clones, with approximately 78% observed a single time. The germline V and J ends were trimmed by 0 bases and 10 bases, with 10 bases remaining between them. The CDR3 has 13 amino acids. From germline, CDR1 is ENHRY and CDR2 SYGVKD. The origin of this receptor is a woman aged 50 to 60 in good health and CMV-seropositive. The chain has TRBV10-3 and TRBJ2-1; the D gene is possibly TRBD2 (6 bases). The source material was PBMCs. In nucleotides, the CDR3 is TGTGCCATCAGTGAGTCGGCGCTAGCGGAGCAGTTCTTC. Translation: CAISESALAEQFF.